The present entry profiles one TCR beta chain with its context. The clone's antigen remains unknown. Per-nucleotide qualities are absent, and no much larger clonotype sits a single base away. This record comes from a study of CD8 T cells in Susac syndrome (dated by TCRdb to the late 2010s). Looking at the study overall: Repertoire sequencing was used to test whether CD8+ T cell activation and differentiation in Susac syndrome was antigen driven. The study compared CD8+ T cell repertoire clonality among eleven to twelve healthy donors, 14 Susac syndrome patients and fewer than 19 multiple sclerosis patients. Overall results and qualifications from the work: The number of individuals in the TCR sequencing and HLA analysis was acknowledged as relatively small.

RNA was extracted using the RNeasy kit, and roughly 0.5 to 1 ug of the RNA was reverse transcribed with random hexamers. The immunoSEQ multiplex PCR assay, covering 54 Vbeta and 13 Jbeta segments, was used to amplify TCR beta CDR3 regions. To correct PCR amplification bias, a synthetic template baseline was used for both primer optimization and computational correction. The authors' pipeline ran thus. Only productive sequences were kept, with reads annotated to V, D and J genes according to IMGT and analyzed in immunoSEQ Analyzer. Clonality was computed as one minus Shannon entropy normalized by log2 of the number of productive unique sequences. Public and private clones were assessed among the 100 most prevalent clones of each patient and control. Clones were defined as Susac-specific if absent from the healthy and MS cohorts, from approximately 1,100 published viral clones and from other ImmuneACCESS disease sequences. The public reads were quality trimmed at Q25 with fastp and then assembled into clones with MiXCR by TCRdb, keeping productive beta chains. Each entry merges the rows of one CDR3 protein and shows their most common DNA and genes. Clone size and V and J calls follow TCRdb, not the original study. The sample table lists about 130,000 distinct CDR3 sequences, roughly 80% of them with a count of one. The ten most abundant clones make up approximately 0.51% of the sample.

High-throughput TCR beta sequencing profiled peripheral blood CD8+ and CD4+ T cells from healthy donors, Susac syndrome patients and multiple sclerosis patients. Multiple sclerosis controls were treatment-naive patients with stable or active relapsing-remitting disease fulfilling revised McDonald criteria. Bulk CD8+ and CD4+ T cells were purified magnetically by negative isolation, whereas CD8+ TEMRA cells were enriched by FACS. Blood was drawn into EDTA tubes, processed within 24 hours, and PBMCs were isolated by density gradient centrifugation. PBMCs destined for TCR sequencing were cryopreserved in liquid nitrogen and later thawed in a 37 °C water bath. A purity of at least 90% was achieved for sorted or isolated CD4+, CD8+ and CD8+ TEMRA cells. This sequence originates from a human donor with multiple sclerosis. Input material: CD8+ T cells from PBMCs.

The DNA sequence follows: TGTGCCAGTAGTACTCCGGCCGAGGGGTACAATGAGCAGTTCTTC. Its amino acids are CASSTPAEGYNEQFF. Here the chain combines TRBV19 and TRBJ2-1; the D region is possibly TRBD1 or TRBD2, each matching across 5 bases. CDR1 is given as LNHDA and CDR2 as SQIVND, both from the germline V gene (reference sequence). Deletion took 4 bases off V and 4 bases off J, with a span of 14 bases between the germline ends. Taken from cysteine to phenylalanine, the CDR3 has 15 residues. Only the CDR3 region is kept as DNA, spanning 45 bases read in frame from base 1.